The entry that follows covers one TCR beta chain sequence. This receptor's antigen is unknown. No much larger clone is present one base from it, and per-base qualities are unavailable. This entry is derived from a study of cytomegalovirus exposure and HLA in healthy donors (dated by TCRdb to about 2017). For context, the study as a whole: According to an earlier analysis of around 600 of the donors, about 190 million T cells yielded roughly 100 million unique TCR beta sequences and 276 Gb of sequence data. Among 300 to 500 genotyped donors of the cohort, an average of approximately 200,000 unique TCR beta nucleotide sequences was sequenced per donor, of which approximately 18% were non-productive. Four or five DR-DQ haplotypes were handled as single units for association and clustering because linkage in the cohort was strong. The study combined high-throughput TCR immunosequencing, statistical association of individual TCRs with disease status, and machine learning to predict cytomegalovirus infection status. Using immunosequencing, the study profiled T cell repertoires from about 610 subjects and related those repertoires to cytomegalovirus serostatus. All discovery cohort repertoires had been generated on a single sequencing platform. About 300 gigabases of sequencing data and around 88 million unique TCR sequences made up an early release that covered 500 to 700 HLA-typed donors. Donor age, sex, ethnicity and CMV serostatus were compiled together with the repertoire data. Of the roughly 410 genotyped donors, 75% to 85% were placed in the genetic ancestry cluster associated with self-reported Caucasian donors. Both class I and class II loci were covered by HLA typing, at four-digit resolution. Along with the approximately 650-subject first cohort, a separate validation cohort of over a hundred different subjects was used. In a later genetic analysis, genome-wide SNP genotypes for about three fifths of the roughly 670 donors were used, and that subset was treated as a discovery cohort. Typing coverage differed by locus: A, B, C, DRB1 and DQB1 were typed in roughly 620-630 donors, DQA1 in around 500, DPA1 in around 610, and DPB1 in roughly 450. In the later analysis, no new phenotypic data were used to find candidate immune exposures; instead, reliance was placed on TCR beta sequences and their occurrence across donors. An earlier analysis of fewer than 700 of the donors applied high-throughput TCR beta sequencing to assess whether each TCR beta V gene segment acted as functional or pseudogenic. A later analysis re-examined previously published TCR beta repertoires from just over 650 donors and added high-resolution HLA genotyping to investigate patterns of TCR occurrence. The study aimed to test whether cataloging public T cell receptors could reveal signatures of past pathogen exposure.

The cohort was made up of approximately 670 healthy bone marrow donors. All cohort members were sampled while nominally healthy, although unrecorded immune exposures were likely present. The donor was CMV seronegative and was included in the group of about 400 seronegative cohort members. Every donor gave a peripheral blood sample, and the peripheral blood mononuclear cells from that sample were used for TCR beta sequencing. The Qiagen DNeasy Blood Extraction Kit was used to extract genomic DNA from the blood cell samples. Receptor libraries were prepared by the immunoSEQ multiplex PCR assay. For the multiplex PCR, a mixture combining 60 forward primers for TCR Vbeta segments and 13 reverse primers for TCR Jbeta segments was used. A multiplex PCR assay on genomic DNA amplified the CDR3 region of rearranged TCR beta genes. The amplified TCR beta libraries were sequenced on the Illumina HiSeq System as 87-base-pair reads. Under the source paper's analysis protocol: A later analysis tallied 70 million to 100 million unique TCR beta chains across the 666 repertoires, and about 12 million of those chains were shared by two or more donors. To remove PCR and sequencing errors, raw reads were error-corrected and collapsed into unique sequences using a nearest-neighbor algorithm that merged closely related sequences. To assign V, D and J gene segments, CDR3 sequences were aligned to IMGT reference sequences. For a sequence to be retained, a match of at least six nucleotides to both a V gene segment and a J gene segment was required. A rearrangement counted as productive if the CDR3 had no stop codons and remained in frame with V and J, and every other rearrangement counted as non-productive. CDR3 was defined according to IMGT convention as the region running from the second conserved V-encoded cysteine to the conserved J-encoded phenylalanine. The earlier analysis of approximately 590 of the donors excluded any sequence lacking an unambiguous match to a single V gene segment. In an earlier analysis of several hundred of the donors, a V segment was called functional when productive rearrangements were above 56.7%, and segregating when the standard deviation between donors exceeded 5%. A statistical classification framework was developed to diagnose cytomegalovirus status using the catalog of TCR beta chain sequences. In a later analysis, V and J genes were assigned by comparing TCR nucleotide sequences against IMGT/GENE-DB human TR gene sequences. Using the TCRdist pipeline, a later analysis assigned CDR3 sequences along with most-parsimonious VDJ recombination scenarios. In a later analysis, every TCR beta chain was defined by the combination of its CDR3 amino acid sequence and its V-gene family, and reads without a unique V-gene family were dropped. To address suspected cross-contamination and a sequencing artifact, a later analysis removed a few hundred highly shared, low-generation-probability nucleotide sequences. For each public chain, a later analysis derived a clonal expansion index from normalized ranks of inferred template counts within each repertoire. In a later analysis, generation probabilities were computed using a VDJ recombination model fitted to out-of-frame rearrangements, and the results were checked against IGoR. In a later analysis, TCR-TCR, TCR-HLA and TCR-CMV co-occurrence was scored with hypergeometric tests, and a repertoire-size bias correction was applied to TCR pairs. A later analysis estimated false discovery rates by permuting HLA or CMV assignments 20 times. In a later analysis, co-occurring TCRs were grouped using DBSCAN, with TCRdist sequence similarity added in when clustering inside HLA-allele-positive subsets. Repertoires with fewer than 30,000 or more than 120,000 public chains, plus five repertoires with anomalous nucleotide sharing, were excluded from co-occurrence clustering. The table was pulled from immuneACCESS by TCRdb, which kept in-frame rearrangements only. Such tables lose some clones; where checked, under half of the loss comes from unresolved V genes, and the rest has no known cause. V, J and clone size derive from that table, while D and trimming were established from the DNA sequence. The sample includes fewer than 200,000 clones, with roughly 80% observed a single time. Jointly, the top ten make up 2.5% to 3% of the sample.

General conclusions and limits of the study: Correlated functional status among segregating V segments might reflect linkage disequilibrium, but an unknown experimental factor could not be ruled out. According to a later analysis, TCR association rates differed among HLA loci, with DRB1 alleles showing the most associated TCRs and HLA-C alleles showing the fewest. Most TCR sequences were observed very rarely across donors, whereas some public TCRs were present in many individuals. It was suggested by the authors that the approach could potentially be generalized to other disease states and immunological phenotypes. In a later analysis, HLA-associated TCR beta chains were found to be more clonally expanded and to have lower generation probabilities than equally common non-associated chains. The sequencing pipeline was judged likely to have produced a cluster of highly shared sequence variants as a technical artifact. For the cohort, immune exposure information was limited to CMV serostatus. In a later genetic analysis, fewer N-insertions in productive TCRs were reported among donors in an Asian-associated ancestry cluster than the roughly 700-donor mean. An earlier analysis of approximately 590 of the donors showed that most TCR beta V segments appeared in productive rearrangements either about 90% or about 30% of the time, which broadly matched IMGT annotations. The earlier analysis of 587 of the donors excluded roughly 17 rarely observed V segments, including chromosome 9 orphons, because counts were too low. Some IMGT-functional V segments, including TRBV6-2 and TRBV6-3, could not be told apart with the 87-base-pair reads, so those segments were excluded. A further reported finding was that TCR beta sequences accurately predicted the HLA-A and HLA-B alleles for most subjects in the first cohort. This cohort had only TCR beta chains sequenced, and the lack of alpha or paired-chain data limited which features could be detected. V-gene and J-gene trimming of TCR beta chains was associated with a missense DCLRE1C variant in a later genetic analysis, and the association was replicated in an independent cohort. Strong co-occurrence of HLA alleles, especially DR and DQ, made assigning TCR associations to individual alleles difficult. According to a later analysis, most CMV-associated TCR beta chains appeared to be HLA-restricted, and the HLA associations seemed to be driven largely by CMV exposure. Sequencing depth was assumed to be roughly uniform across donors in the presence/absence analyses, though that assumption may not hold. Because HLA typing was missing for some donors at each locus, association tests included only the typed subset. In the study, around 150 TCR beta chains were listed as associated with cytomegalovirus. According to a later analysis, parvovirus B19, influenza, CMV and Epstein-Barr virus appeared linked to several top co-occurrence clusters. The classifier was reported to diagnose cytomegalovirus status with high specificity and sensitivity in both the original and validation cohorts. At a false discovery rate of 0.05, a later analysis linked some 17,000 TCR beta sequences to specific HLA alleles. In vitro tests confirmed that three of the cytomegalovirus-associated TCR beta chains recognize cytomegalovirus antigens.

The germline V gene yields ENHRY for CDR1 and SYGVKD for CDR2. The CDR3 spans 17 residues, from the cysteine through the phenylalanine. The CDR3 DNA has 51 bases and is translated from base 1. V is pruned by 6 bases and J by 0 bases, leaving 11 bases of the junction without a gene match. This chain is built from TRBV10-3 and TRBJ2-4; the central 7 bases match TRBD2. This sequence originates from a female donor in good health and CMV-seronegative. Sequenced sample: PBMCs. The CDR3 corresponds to CAISEGPGRVAKNIQYF. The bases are TGTGCCATCAGCGAGGGGCCGGGGAGGGTAGCCAAAAACATTCAGTACTTC.